The 25 T cell receptor beta chains below were found in one sample sequenced in a study of control samples from healthy donors and cancer patients. Using immunoSEQ multiplex PCR, the repertoire was profiled, and TCRdb retains in-frame clones only, with some absent. The data show some 200,000 clones, roughly nine tenths seen once. Sequences were obtained from blood. Receptors originate from a woman aged 25-40 years in good health.

This rearrangement joins TRBV6-5 to TRBJ1-3, with D possibly TRBD1 on 6 matching bases. Germline V gives CDR1 MNHEY, CDR2 SVGAGI. Between the trimmed V and J ends, which lost 6 bases and 1 base, there was a span of 10 bases. The CDR3 consists of 14 residues. CDR3 sequence (DNA): TGTGCCAGCAGATCCGGGACATCTGGAAACACCATATATTTT. Amino acids: CASRSGTSGNTIYF.

This chain uses TRBV7-2 with TRBJ2-2; tentatively, D is TRBD2 (7 bases). Germline V gene sequence: CDR1 SGHTA, CDR2 FQGNSA. This CDR3 contains 15 residues. V lost 3 bases and J 3 bases, leaving 11 bases between the germline ends. The CDR3 here is CASSFTGGYTGELFF. CDR3 DNA sequence: TGTGCCAGCAGCTTCACGGGGGGCTACACCGGGGAGCTGTTTTTT.

The chain couples TRBV12-5 to TRBJ2-1; no definite D call. The CDR3 totals 14 residues. V gave up 3 bases and J gave up 2 bases, with 8 bases separating them. Germline V gene sequence: CDR1 LGHNT, CDR2 FRNRAP. The CDR3 nucleotides read TGTGCTAGTGGTTTAATGGGCACCTACAATGAGCAGTTCTTC. Translation gives CASGLMGTYNEQFF.

This chain connects TRBV20-1 to TRBJ2-7, with 13 nucleotides matching TRBD2. Germline V gene sequence: CDR1 DFQATT, CDR2 SNEGSKA (reference sequence). Trimming removed 3 bases from V and 2 bases from J; junction bases left unmatched: 1. This CDR3 comprises 14 residues. Written as DNA, the CDR3 is TGCAGTGCTAGTACTAGCGGGAGGGCCTACGAGCAGTACTTC. Its translation is CSASTSGRAYEQYF.

This clone appeared a single time. This chain links TRBV7-2 with TRBJ2-3; tentative D call: TRBD2 (6 bases). Trimming cost V 3 bases and J 2 bases, with 12 bases left between them. Germline CDR1 reads SGHTA; CDR2 reads FQGNSA. CDR3 length: 15 amino acids. The CDR3 nucleotides are TGTGCCAGCAGCTTCAGGGCGGGAACCACAGATACGCAGTATTTT. This sequence encodes CASSFRAGTTDTQYF.

This chain joins TRBV7-2 and TRBJ1-2, with a tentative D call TRBD1 (5 bases). Germline-derived CDR1 and CDR2 are SGHTA and FQGNSA. V was cut by 1 base and J by 0 bases, with 12 bases left in between. The CDR3 runs to 16 residues. This chain's CDR3 is CASSLVWDPPNYGYTF. CDR3 bases: TGTGCCAGCAGCTTAGTTTGGGACCCTCCTAACTATGGCTACACCTTC.

The rearrangement uses TRBV4-2 and TRBJ1-4; 9 nucleotides line up with TRBD1. In germline, CDR1 is LGHNA, CDR2 YNFKEQ. CDR3 length equals 16 residues. V shed 1 base and J 5 bases; nucleotides not matched to a gene: 5. This CDR3 reads CASSQAVQGANEKLFF. Written as DNA, the CDR3 is TGTGCCAGCAGCCAAGCAGTACAGGGGGCGAATGAAAAACTGTTTTTT.

The V and J genes are TRBV27 and TRBJ2-1; TRBD2 matches at 11 bases. V gave up 3 bases and J gave up 8 bases; unmatched junction bases: 6. Per the germline V gene, CDR1 is MNHEY and CDR2 is SMNVEV (reference sequence). The CDR3 has 15 amino acids. This CDR3 is CASSFRLAGGYEQFF. The CDR3 DNA reads as TGTGCCAGCAGTTTTCGTCTAGCGGGAGGATATGAGCAGTTCTTC.

This clone was detected only once. The rearrangement joins TRBV18 to TRBJ1-5, with D perhaps matching TRBD1 (6 bases). Trimming left V 4 bases short and J 0 bases short, with 13 bases between. The germline V gene has CDR1 KGHSH and CDR2 LQKENI. This CDR3 comprises 16 residues. For the CDR3, the DNA is TGTGCCAGCTCACGATTACAGGGTGGTAGCAATCAGCCCCAGCATTTT. As protein: CASSRLQGGSNQPQHF.

The V and J genes are TRBV5-6 and TRBJ1-2, with 9 bases lining up with TRBD1. CDR1 and CDR2 (germline): SGHDT, YYEEEE. The CDR3 is 16 residues long. J gave up 0 bases and V 1 base, and 4 bases lay outside the gene matches. In nucleotides, the CDR3 is TGTGCCAGCAGCTTGATCGGGGACAGGGCTAACTATGGCTACACCTTC. Translating gives CASSLIGDRANYGYTF.

The chain links TRBV28 to TRBJ2-1; tentatively, D is TRBD1 (5 bases). This CDR3 is built from 17 residues. Germline lookup yields CDR1 MDHEN and CDR2 SYDVKM. Trimming removed 1 base from V and 0 bases from J, with 13 bases in between. The chain's CDR3 is CASSLSLGRLSYNEQFF. The CDR3 nucleotides are TGTGCCAGCAGTTTATCTTTGGGGCGTCTCTCCTACAATGAGCAGTTCTTC.

This chain links TRBV6-1 with TRBJ1-2, with D possibly TRBD1 on 6 matching bases. CDR1 is MNHNS, CDR2 SASEGT, per germline. The germline V and J ends were trimmed by 1 base and 4 bases, with 13 bases remaining between them. The CDR3 loop spans 15 amino acids. Here the CDR3 reads CASSEVGEGGYGYTF. The CDR3 nucleotides are TGTGCCAGCAGTGAAGTGGGGGAGGGGGGCTATGGCTACACCTTC.

This chain links TRBV29-1 with TRBJ2-3; tentative D call: TRBD2 (7 bases). Between the trimmed V and J ends, which lost 1 base and 1 base, there was a span of 24 bases. The CDR3 consists of 19 residues. CDR1 is SQVTM and CDR2 is ANQGSEA in the germline V gene. DNA of the CDR3: TGCAGCGTTGAAGGCTCGGGGGCTCGCGGGAGATGGGGCACAGATACGCAGTATTTT. Translating it yields CSVEGSGARGRWGTDTQYF.

V and J are TRBV10-3 and TRBJ2-7; maybe TRBD1 (6 bases). Per germline, CDR1 ENHRY and CDR2 SYGVKD. The V end lost 4 bases, the J end lost 3 bases, and 19 bases lay between the germline ends. The CDR3 has 16 amino acids. The CDR3 DNA reads as TGTGCCATCAGTGTCCAGGGGTTAGGAGGAAGCTACGAGCAGTACTTC. Residues: CAISVQGLGGSYEQYF.

The chain links TRBV11-3 to TRBJ1-6, with unresolved D. Deletions cut 2 bases from V and 0 bases from J, with 5 bases between. The CDR3 has 15 residues. CDR1 and CDR2 from the germline V gene are SGHNT and YENEEA. The CDR3 loop reads CASSLRSSYNSPLHF. CDR3 DNA sequence: TGTGCCAGCAGCTTACGGAGCTCCTATAATTCACCCCTCCACTTT.

This clone was observed a single time. The genes are TRBV2 and TRBJ2-5; 11 nucleotides agree with TRBD1. Losses at the gene ends were 5 bases for V and 2 bases for J; bases not matched to a gene: 1. From germline, CDR1 is SNHLY and CDR2 FYNNEI. This CDR3 is built from 14 residues. CDR3 DNA: TGTGCCAGCAGTAGGGACAGGGGGCAAGAGACCCAGTACTTC. Amino acids: CASSRDRGQETQYF.

This clone was seen a handful of times. Other DNA sequences in this specimen translate into the identical CDR3. The chain joins TRBV5-6 to TRBJ1-2; no firm D call. Germline V lookup: CDR1 SGHDT, CDR2 YYEEEE. The length of the CDR3 is 13 residues. V lost 0 bases and J 4 bases, leaving 7 bases between the germline ends. CDR3 nucleotide sequence: TGTGCCAGCAGCTTGGACGGCCCCTATGGCTACACCTTC. It encodes CASSLDGPYGYTF.

V gene TRBV9 combines with J gene TRBJ2-5, with D tentatively TRBD1 (6 bases). Trimming left V 0 bases short and J 5 bases short, with 11 bases between. Germline assignment: CDR1 SGDLS and CDR2 YYNGEE. The CDR3 sequence is 14 residues long. The CDR3 DNA follows: TGTGCCAGCAGCGTAGCTACAGGGCTTGAGACCCAGTACTTC. Translated, it gives CASSVATGLETQYF. Complete variable domain (other parts from reference TRBV9 and TRBJ2-5): DSGVTQTPKHLITATGQRVTLRCSPRSGDLSVYWYQQSLDQGLQFLIQYYNGEERAKGNILERFSAQQFPDLHSELNLSSLELGDSALYFCASSVATGLETQYFGPGTRLLVL.

V is TRBV3-1 (or the pseudogene TRBV3-2) and J is TRBJ1-2, with D possibly matching TRBD1 (6 bases). The CDR3 covers 14 residues. V shed 2 bases and J shed 4 bases, with 11 bases lying between them. The germline gives CDR1 LGHDT, CDR2 YNNKEL (reference sequence). The CDR3 nucleotides read TGTGCCAGCAGCCAATCGGCCAGGGGCTATGGCTACACCTTC. This encodes CASSQSARGYGYTF.

This chain joins TRBV5-4 and TRBJ2-3, with a tentative D call TRBD2 (5 bases). The length of the CDR3 is 12 residues. Germline V CDR1 and CDR2: SGHNT, YYREEE (reference sequence). Trimming cost V 4 bases and J 4 bases, with 7 bases left between them. CDR3 bases: TGTGCCAGCAGCACTAGGGCAGATACGCAGTATTTT. Translating it yields CASSTRADTQYF.

The V and J genes are TRBV6-5 and TRBJ1-6; the D gene is possibly TRBD1 (6 bases). Germline CDR1 MNHEY, CDR2 SVGAGI. This CDR3 contains 13 residues. Trimming left V 6 bases short and J 7 bases short, with 10 bases between. CDR3 DNA sequence: TGTGCCAGCAGGGTAGGGGGGAATTCACCCCTCCACTTT. It translates to CASRVGGNSPLHF.

This chain uses TRBV6-5 with TRBJ2-1; maybe TRBD2 (5 bases). This CDR3 contains 14 residues. Deletions cut 5 bases from V and 7 bases from J, with 15 bases between. Germline V lookup: CDR1 MNHEY, CDR2 SVGAGI. The chain's CDR3 is CASSLHDRTNEQFF. CDR3 sequence (DNA): TGTGCCAGCAGTCTACATGACCGGACTAATGAGCAGTTCTTC.

The chain carries TRBV12-3 or TRBV12-4 and TRBJ2-1, with D hard to call. The CDR3 is 13 amino acids. V dropped 3 bases and J dropped 5 bases, with 8 bases sitting between them. CDR3 nucleotide sequence: TGTGCCAGCAGTTTCCCCCCGAACAATGAGCAGTTCTTC. Amino acid sequence: CASSFPPNNEQFF.

This chain connects TRBV4-2 to TRBJ2-3, with D unclear. V lost 8 bases to trimming and J lost 6 bases, with 6 bases between them. The CDR3 totals 10 residues. Germline values: CDR1 LGHNA, CDR2 YNFKEQ. CDR3 nucleotides: TGTGCCAGCGGGAAGGATACGCAGTATTTT. Translating gives CASGKDTQYF.

J is TRBJ1-1 and V is TRBV6-5; TRBD1 might be the D (5 bases). Germline CDR1 reads MNHEY; CDR2 reads SVGAGI. There are 15 residues in the CDR3. Trimming left V 6 bases short and J 1 base short, with 15 bases between. CDR3 sequence reads: CASRVGLRGNTEAFF. In DNA, the CDR3 is TGTGCCAGCAGGGTGGGGTTGAGGGGGAACACTGAAGCTTTCTTT.